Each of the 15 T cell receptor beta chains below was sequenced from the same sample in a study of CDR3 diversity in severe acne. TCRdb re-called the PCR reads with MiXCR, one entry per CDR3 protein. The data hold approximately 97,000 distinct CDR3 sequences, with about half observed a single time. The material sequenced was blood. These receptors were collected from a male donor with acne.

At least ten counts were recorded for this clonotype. The CDR3 loop reads CASRTDGADTQYF. CDR3 nucleotide sequence: TGTGCCAGCAGGACCGACGGTGCAGATACGCAGTATTTT. This chain links TRBV12-3 or TRBV12-4 with TRBJ2-3; D call uncertain. CDR3 length: 13 amino acids. V shed 6 bases and J shed 4 bases, with 11 bases lying between them.

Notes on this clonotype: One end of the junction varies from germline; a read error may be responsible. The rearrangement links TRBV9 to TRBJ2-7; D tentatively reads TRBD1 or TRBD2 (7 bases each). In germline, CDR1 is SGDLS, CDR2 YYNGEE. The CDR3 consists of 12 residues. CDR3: CASSVAGGELYF. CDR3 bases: TGTGCCAGCAGCGTAGCAGGGGGGGAGCTGTACTTC.

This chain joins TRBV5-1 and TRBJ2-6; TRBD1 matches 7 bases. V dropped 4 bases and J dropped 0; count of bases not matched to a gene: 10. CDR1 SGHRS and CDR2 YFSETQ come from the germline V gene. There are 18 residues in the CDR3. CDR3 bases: TGCGCCAGCAGCCGACGGACAGGAGGAGACTCTGGGGCCAACGTCCTGACTTTC. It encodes CASSRRTGGDSGANVLTF.

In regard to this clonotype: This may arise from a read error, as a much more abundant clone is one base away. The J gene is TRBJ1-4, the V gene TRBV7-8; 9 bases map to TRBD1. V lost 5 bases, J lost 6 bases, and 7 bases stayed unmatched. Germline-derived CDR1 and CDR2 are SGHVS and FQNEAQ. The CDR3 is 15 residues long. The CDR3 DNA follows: TGTGCCAGCAGCCTGGACAGGGGTGAGGATGAAAAACTGTTTTTT. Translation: CASSLDRGEDEKLFF.

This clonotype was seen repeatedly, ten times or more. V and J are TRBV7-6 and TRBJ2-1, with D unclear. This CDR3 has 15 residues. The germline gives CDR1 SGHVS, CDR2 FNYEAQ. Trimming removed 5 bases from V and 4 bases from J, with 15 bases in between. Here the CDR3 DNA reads TGTGCCAGCAGCCCCTGGTCGGCAGATTACAATGAGCAGTTCTTC. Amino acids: CASSPWSADYNEQFF.

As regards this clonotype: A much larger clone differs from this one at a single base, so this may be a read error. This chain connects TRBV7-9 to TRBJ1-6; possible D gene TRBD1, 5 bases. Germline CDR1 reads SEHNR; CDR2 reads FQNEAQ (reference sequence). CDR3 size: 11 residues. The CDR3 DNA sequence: TGTACCAGCAGCTTACGGGACGAACTCCACTTT. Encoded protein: CTSSLRDELHF.

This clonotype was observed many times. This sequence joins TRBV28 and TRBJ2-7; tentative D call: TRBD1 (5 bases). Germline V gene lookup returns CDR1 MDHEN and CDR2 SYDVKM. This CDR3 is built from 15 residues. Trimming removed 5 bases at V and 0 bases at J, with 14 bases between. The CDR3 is CASSTQDKSSYEQYF. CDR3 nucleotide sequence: TGTGCCAGCAGTACACAGGACAAAAGCTCCTACGAGCAGTACTTC.

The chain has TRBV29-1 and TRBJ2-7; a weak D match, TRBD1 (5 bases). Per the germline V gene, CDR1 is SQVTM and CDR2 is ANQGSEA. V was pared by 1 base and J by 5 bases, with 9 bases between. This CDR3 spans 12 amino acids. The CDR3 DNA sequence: TGCAGCGTTGAAGTAGGGGTGGACGAGCAGTACTTC. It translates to CSVEVGVDEQYF.

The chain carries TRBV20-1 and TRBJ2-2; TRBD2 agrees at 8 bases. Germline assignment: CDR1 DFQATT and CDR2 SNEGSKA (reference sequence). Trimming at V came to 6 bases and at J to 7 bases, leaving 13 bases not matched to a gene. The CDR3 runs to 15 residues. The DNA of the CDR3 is TGCAGTGCCCGGCTTGTCGGGACTAGTGGCGGGGAGCTGTTTTTT. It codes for CSARLVGTSGGELFF.

CDR3 loop: CATSDPGSYNEQFF. CDR3 DNA sequence: TGTGCCACCAGTGATCCCGGTTCCTACAATGAGCAGTTCTTC. The chain carries TRBV24-1 and TRBJ2-1; D not resolved. Germline lookup yields CDR1 KGHDR and CDR2 SFDVKD. CDR3 length: 14 amino acids. Trimming removed 3 bases from V and 1 base from J, with 6 bases in between.

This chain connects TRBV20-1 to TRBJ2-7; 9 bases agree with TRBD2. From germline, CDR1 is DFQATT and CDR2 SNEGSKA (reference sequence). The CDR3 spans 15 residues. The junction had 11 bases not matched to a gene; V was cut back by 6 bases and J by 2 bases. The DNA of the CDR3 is TGCAGTGCAGATAGCGGAGCGGGGGGCGCCTACGAGCAGTACTTC. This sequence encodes CSADSGAGGAYEQYF.

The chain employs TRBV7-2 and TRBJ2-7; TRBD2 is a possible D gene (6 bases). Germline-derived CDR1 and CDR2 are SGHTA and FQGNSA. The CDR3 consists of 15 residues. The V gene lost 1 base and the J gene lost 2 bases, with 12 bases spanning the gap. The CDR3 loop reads CASSLELAPAYEQYF. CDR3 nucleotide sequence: TGTGCCAGCAGCTTAGAACTAGCTCCAGCCTACGAGCAGTACTTC.

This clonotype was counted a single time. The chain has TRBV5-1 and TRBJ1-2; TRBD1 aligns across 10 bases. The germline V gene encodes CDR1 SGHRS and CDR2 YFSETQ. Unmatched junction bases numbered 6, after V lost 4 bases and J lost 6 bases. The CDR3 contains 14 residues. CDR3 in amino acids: CASSTGQGSHGYTF. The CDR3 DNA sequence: TGCGCCAGCAGCACGGGACAGGGGAGCCATGGCTACACCTTC.

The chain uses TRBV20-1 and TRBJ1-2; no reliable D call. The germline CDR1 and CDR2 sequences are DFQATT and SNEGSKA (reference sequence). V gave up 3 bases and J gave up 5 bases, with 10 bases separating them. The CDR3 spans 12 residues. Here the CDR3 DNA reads TGCAGTGCTAGGGCTATTACATATGGCTACACCTTC. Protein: CSARAITYGYTF.

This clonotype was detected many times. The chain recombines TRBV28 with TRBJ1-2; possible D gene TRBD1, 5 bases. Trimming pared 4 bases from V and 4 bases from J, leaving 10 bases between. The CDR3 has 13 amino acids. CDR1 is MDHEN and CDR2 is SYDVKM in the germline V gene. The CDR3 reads CASSSGQTYGYTF. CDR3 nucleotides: TGTGCCAGCAGTTCCGGACAAACCTATGGCTACACCTTC.